The 9 T cell receptor beta chains given below trace back to one sample, sequenced in a study of blood T cell repertoires in COVID-19. Assay used: immunoSEQ multiplex PCR; TCRdb lists only in-frame clones, some missing. The sample carries approximately 230,000 clones, approximately 82% recorded once. The specimen was PBMCs or T cells enriched from blood (not recorded which). The receptors originated from a man aged 40-49 years who had recovered from COVID-19.

V gene TRBV30 combines with J gene TRBJ2-1; 8 nucleotides agree with TRBD2. Per the germline V gene, CDR1 is GTSNPN and CDR2 is SVGIG (reference sequence). The V and J ends lost 2 bases and 3 bases, in that order; junction bases with no gene match: 6. The CDR3 is 15 residues long. The CDR3 spells CAWSFLAGFYNEQFF. In nucleotides, the CDR3 is TGTGCCTGGAGTTTCCTAGCGGGCTTCTACAATGAGCAGTTCTTC. The whole variable domain, filled in from reference TRBV30 and TRBJ2-1, reads SQTIHQWPATLVQPVGSPLSLECTVEGTSNPNLYWYRQAAGRGLQLLFYSVGIGQISSEVPQNLSASRPQDRQFILSSKKLLLSDSGFYLCAWSFLAGFYNEQFFGPGTRLTVL.

A few counts support this clone. This sample includes further DNA sequences coding for the same CDR3. The chain links TRBV9 to TRBJ1-1; no clear D gene. V lost 0 bases and J 1 base, leaving 4 bases between the germline ends. The CDR3 runs to 13 residues. Germline lookup yields CDR1 SGDLS and CDR2 YYNGEE. CDR3 amino acids: CASSVAGNTEAFF. CDR3 DNA sequence: TGTGCCAGCAGCGTAGCAGGGAACACTGAAGCTTTCTTT.

V and J are TRBV11-2 and TRBJ2-3, with TRBD2 matching over 13 bases. V was clipped by 5 bases and J by 5 bases; unmatched bases: 7. The CDR3 is made up of 16 amino acids. Germline assignment: CDR1 SGHAT and CDR2 FQNNGV. The CDR3 protein is CASSGTSGGAGDTQYF. The CDR3 region has the DNA TGTGCCAGCAGCGGAACTAGCGGGGGGGCCGGAGATACGCAGTATTTT.

The chain joins TRBV5-1 to TRBJ2-2; D possibly corresponds to TRBD1 (5 bases). The length of the CDR3 is 14 residues. V shed 0 bases and J shed 4 bases, with 7 bases lying between them. Germline V CDR1 and CDR2: SGHRS, YFSETQ. This CDR3 reads CASSLVGATGELFF. CDR3 coding DNA: TGCGCCAGCAGCTTGGTTGGGGCCACCGGGGAGCTGTTTTTT.

This clone appeared a single time. This chain connects TRBV30 to TRBJ1-6; 8 bases agree with TRBD1. Germline V gives CDR1 GTSNPN, CDR2 SVGIG (reference sequence). The CDR3 is 13 residues long. V shed 3 bases, J shed 7 bases, and the junction held 2 bases outside the gene matches. CDR3 protein: CAWRGQGNSPLHF. The CDR3 DNA reads TGTGCCTGGAGAGGACAGGGAAATTCACCCCTCCACTTT.

V is TRBV29-1 and J is TRBJ2-1; TRBD2 matches at 7 bases. The CDR3 sequence is 13 residues long. Per germline, CDR1 SQVTM and CDR2 ANQGSEA. V gave up 6 bases and J gave up 6 bases; unmatched junction bases: 8. CDR3 coding DNA: TGCAGCGTGAGGGAGGGTCCGAGCAATGAGCAGTTCTTC. Translated: CSVREGPSNEQFF.

The chain is built from TRBV7-2 and TRBJ2-7; D possibly corresponds to TRBD2 (7 bases). V was clipped by 7 bases and J by 4 bases, with 20 bases between them. The germline V gene encodes CDR1 SGHTA and CDR2 FQGNSA. The CDR3 covers 15 residues. In DNA, the CDR3 is TGTGCCAGCACCCTCGGAAGGGGGGGCTTGTACGAGCAGTACTTC. Its translation is CASTLGRGGLYEQYF.

CDR3: CASSQASPLRTTNEKLFF. Written as DNA, the CDR3 is TGCGCCAGCAGCCAAGCCTCCCCTCTGAGGACAACTAATGAAAAACTGTTTTTT. J is TRBJ1-4 and V is TRBV4-3; D remains ambiguous. This CDR3 is built from 18 residues. V lost 1 base and J 0 bases, leaving 15 bases between the germline ends. Germline V gene lookup returns CDR1 LGHNA and CDR2 YSLEER.

This clone was seen a handful of times. The chain joins TRBV4-1 to TRBJ1-1; 8 positions match TRBD1. The trim removed 4 bases at V and 9 bases at J, leaving 10 bases unmatched. This CDR3 region has 14 residues. Germline assignment: CDR1 MGHRA and CDR2 YSYEKL. The CDR3 protein is CASSLGQGSQKAFF. CDR3 nucleotide sequence: TGCGCCAGCAGCCTAGGACAGGGTTCCCAAAAAGCTTTCTTT.